The 10 T cell receptor beta chains below come from one sample, sequenced in a study of cytomegalovirus exposure and HLA in healthy donors. PCR primers comprised 60 Vbeta and 13 Jbeta primers. Assay: immunoSEQ multiplex PCR; the TCRdb copy retains only in-frame clones and omits some. The sample consists of 150,000 or so clones, around 77% of them appearing once. Specimen: PBMCs. All receptors derive from a woman aged 45-60 years in good health and CMV-seropositive.

In the case of this clone: The junction departs from germline at one end; a sequencing error may be responsible. The chain combines TRBV7-3 with TRBJ2-1; 7 nucleotides match TRBD2. Per the germline V gene, CDR1 is SGHTA and CDR2 is FQGTGA. The CDR3 contains 16 residues. The CDR3 loop reads CSSSLFPSGVYNEQFF. DNA of the CDR3: TGTTCCAGCAGCTTATTTCCTAGCGGAGTTTACAATGAGCAGTTCTTC.

This clone occurred a few times. The V gene is TRBV4-3, the J gene TRBJ2-5, with 8 bases lining up with TRBD1. In germline, CDR1 is LGHNA, CDR2 YSLEER. CDR3 length: 13 residues. Trimming took 6 bases from V and 4 from J; bases not matched to a gene: 4. The chain's CDR3 is CASSPGGLETQYF. The CDR3 DNA reads TGCGCCAGCAGTCCAGGGGGCTTAGAGACCCAGTACTTC.

This clone came up a few times. The chain joins TRBV6-1 to TRBJ1-5, with D unclear. The V gene lost 0 bases and the J gene lost 9 bases, with 6 bases spanning the gap. The CDR3 has 12 amino acids. Germline CDR1 MNHNS, CDR2 SASEGT. The CDR3 spells CASSEALTPQHF. The CDR3 DNA reads as TGTGCCAGCAGTGAAGCGCTAACGCCCCAGCATTTT.

About this clone: This same CDR3 is encoded by further DNA sequences in the sample. The chain links TRBV28 to TRBJ1-2; D uncertain. This CDR3 is built from 12 residues. V was clipped by 5 bases and J by 4 bases, with 8 bases between them. Germline values: CDR1 MDHEN, CDR2 SYDVKM. CDR3 in amino acids: CASSPSGYGYTF. The CDR3 DNA reads as TGTGCCAGCAGTCCCTCGGGCTATGGCTACACCTTC.

This chain connects TRBV6-5 to TRBJ2-1, with D maybe TRBD2 (6 bases). Germline V gives CDR1 MNHEY, CDR2 SVGAGI. The CDR3 runs 16 residues. Trimming stripped 0 bases from V and 4 bases from J, with 13 bases between. This chain's CDR3 is CASSYSPSAMYNEQFF. DNA for the CDR3: TGTGCCAGCAGTTACTCCCCTAGCGCGATGTACAATGAGCAGTTCTTC.

The gene calls are TRBV19 and TRBJ2-6; 7 bases line up with TRBD1. J was trimmed by 2 bases and V by 7 bases; bases with no gene match: 2. Germline CDR1 reads LNHDA; CDR2 reads SQIVND (reference sequence). CDR3 length: 14 residues. The CDR3 DNA follows: TGTGCCAGTATCGACAGGGCTGGGGCCAACGTCCTGACTTTC. It specifies CASIDRAGANVLTF.

The V and J genes are TRBV7-2 and TRBJ2-5, with 7 positions matching TRBD1. This CDR3 region has 15 residues. Germline V gene lookup returns CDR1 SGHTA and CDR2 FQGNSA. Trimming removed 5 bases from V and 1 base from J; junction bases left unmatched: 7. Here the CDR3 reads CASSRPWTGQETQYF. The CDR3 bases are TGTGCCAGCAGCCGACCCTGGACAGGCCAAGAGACCCAGTACTTC.

The rearrangement links TRBV9 to TRBJ1-3, with D uncertain. Germline-derived CDR1 and CDR2 are SGDLS and YYNGEE. This CDR3 spans 15 amino acids. V lost 0 bases, J lost 7 bases, and 14 bases lay in between. The CDR3 reads CASSVEGLGANTIYF. Here the CDR3 DNA reads TGTGCCAGCAGCGTAGAGGGTTTGGGAGCTAACACCATATATTTT.

This chain uses TRBV9 with TRBJ2-1; 10 nucleotides align to TRBD2. The germline gives CDR1 SGDLS, CDR2 YYNGEE. The CDR3 has 17 amino acids. The V gene end was trimmed by 0 bases and the J gene end by 8 bases; junction bases not matched to a gene: 11. This chain's CDR3 is CASSVEYGSGGADEQFF. The CDR3 nucleotides read TGTGCCAGCAGCGTAGAATATGGGAGCGGGGGGGCAGATGAGCAGTTCTTC. Full variable domain (rest looked up from reference TRBV9 and TRBJ2-1): DSGVTQTPKHLITATGQRVTLRCSPRSGDLSVYWYQQSLDQGLQFLIQYYNGEERAKGNILERFSAQQFPDLHSELNLSSLELGDSALYFCASSVEYGSGGADEQFFGPGTRLTVL.

The chain has TRBV15 and TRBJ2-7, with D uncertain. The CDR3 is 16 residues long. Germline V gives CDR1 LNHNV, CDR2 YYDKDF (reference sequence). The V end lost 0 bases, the J end lost 0 bases, and 12 bases lay between the germline ends. CDR3 coding DNA: TGTGCCACCAGCAGAGATCCCCCGAGGAGCTCCTACGAGCAGTACTTC. Translation gives CATSRDPPRSSYEQYF.